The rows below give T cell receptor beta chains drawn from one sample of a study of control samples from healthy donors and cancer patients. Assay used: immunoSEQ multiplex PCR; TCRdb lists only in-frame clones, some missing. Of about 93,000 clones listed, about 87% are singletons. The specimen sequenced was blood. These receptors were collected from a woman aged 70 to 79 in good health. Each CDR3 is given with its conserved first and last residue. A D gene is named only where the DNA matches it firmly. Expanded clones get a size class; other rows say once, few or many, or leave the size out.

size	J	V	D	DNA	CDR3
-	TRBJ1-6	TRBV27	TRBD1	TGTGCCAGCAGTTCAGGGGGAGCTTTGAATTCACCCCTCCACTTT	CASSSGGALNSPLHF
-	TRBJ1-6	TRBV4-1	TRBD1	TGCGCCAGCAGCCAAGAATCCGCGACAGGGCTTTATTCACCCCTCCACTTT	CASSQESATGLYSPLHF
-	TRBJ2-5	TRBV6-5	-	TGTGCCAGCAGTTACTCGGGGGCAGGGGCGGAAGAGACCCAGTACTTC	CASSYSGAGAEETQYF
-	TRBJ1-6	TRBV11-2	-	TGTGCCAGCAGCTTATGGCAGGATGATCCCCTCCACTTT	CASSLWQDDPLHF
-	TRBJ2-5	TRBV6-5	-	TGTGCCAGCAGTCGCATGTCAGTAGCCACAGAGACCCAGTACTTC	CASSRMSVATETQYF
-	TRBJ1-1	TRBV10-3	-	TGTGCCATCAGTGGGCCCGGGGAAGGGGCCTCCCTAGCTTTCTTT	CAISGPGEGASLAFF
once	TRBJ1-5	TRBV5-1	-	TGCGCCAGCAGCTTGGGCGGGGACAATCAGCCCCAGCATTTT	CASSLGGDNQPQHF
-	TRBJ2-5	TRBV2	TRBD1	TGTGCCAGCAGTCAAGACAGGGGCGATCAAGAGACCCAGTACTTC	CASSQDRGDQETQYF
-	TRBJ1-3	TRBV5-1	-	TGCGCCAGCAGCTTGGCGGGGGGCGGATTTGGAAACACCATATATTTT	CASSLAGGGFGNTIYF
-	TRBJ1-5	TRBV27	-	TGTGCCAGCAGTATAAATCAGCCCCAGCATTTT	CASSINQPQHF
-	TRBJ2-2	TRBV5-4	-	TGTGCCAGCAGCACAAGGACAGACACCGGGGAGCTGTTTTTT	CASSTRTDTGELFF
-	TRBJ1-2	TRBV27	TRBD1	TGTGCCAGCAGTTCTACAGGGGGCAATACTGGCTACACCTTC	CASSSTGGNTGYTF
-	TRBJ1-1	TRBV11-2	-	TGTGCCAGCAGCTTATCTCAGGGAATTGAAGCTTTCTTT	CASSLSQGIEAFF
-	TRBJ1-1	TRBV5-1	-	TGCGCCAGCAGCCCCTTCGGAGGGAGCCCTGAAGCTTTCTTT	CASSPFGGSPEAFF
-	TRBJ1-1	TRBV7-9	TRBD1	TGTGCCAGCAGGTCCGGGACAGGGGGCAAGAACACTGAAGCTTTCTTT	CASRSGTGGKNTEAFF
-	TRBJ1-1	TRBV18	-	TGTGCCAGCTCACCTCTTGGGGGCATGAACACTGAAGCTTTCTTT	CASSPLGGMNTEAFF
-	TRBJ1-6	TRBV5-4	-	TGTGCCAGCAGCTTGGAGGGGGTCCAGGGGACGAATTCACCCCTCCACTTT	CASSLEGVQGTNSPLHF
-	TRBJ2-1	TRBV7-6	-	TGTGCCAGCAGCTTCGAGCTGTCCTCCTACAATGAGCAGTTCTTC	CASSFELSSYNEQFF
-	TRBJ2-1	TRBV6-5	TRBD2	TGTGCCAGCCGGGAGGCCTTTGGACATGAGCAGTTCTTC	CASREAFGHEQFF
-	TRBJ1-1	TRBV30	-	TGTGCCTGGAGTGCCCTAAGGGGGGGCACTGAAGCTTTCTTT	CAWSALRGGTEAFF
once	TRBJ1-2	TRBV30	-	TGTGCCTGGTGGGACGGAAACTATGGCTACACCTTC	CAWWDGNYGYTF
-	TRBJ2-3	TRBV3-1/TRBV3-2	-	TGTGCCAGCAGCCTCAACTGGGAACCGGCGCAGTATTTT	CASSLNWEPAQYF
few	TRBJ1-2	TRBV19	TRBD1	TGTGCCAGTAGTCCGGGGACAGGCGTCTATGGCTACACCTTC	CASSPGTGVYGYTF
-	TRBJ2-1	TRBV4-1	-	TGCGCCAGCAGCCACAATACAGCGGACAATGAGCAGTTCTTC	CASSHNTADNEQFF
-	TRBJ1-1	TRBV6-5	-	TGTGCCAGCCGCCGACAGGAGATGAACACTGAAGCTTTCTTT	CASRRQEMNTEAFF
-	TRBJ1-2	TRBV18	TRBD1	TGTGCCAGCTCATCCGGGACAGTTCCCATCTCGGGGGGTGGCTACACCTTC	CASSSGTVPISGGGYTF
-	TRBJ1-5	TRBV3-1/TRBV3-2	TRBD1	TGTGCCAGCAGTTTACAGGGGGATCAGCCCCAGCATTTT	CASSLQGDQPQHF
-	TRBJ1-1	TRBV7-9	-	TGTGCCAGCAGCTGGAGCGCAGGTGAAGCTTTCTTT	CASSWSAGEAFF
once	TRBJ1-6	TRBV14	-	TGTGCCAGCAGCCAAGATCCCCGGGGTTGGGATTCACCCCTCCACTTT	CASSQDPRGWDSPLHF
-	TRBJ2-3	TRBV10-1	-	TGCGCCAGCAGTGATTCTACCGTGAGCACAGATACGCAGTATTTT	CASSDSTVSTDTQYF
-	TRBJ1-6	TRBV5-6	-	TGTGCCAGCAGTCCCCGGGACGTGAATTCACCCCTCCACTTT	CASSPRDVNSPLHF
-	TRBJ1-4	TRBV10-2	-	TGCGCCAGCAACCCAGGACGCGGGACCGAAAAACTGTTTTTT	CASNPGRGTEKLFF
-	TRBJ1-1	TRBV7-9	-	TGTGCCAGCAGCGAGACCTTATTT	CASSETLF
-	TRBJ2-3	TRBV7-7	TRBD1	TGTGCTAGCAGCCTGGACAGGGGGGCAGATACGCAGTATTTT	CASSLDRGADTQYF
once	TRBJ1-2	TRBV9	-	TGTGCCAGCAGCCCGGGACGGACCAACTATGGCTACACCTTC	CASSPGRTNYGYTF
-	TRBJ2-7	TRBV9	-	TGTGCCAGCGAAGACCCAGGGTCCTACGAGCAGTACTTC	CASEDPGSYEQYF
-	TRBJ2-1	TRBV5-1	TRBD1	TGCGCCAGCAGCACTCGACAGGGAGTGAACAATGAGCAGTTCTTC	CASSTRQGVNNEQFF
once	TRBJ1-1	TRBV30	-	TGTGCCTGGAGTCGTCAGGGCTCTCTGGGGGTTTTCTTT	CAWSRQGSLGVFF
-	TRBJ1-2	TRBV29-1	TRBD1	TGCAGCGTCCCCGGGACAGGGGGTTATGGGGATGGCTACACCTTC	CSVPGTGGYGDGYTF
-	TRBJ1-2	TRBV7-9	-	TGTGCCAGCAGCTCCGGACAGCACTATGGCTACACCTTC	CASSSGQHYGYTF
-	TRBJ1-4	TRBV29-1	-	TGCAGCGTTGAAACAGGGAGAGAAAAACTGTTTTTT	CSVETGREKLFF
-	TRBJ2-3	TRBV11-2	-	TGTGCCAGCAGCTTTGGCCCGGAACGCACAGATACGCAGTATTTT	CASSFGPERTDTQYF
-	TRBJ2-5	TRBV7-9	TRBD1	TGTGCCAGCAGGATACAGGGGGATGGGGAGACCCAGTACTTC	CASRIQGDGETQYF
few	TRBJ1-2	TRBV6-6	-	TGTGCCAGCAGCAGGATGGTATATGGCTACACCTTC	CASSRMVYGYTF
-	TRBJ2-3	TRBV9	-	TGTGCCAGCAGCGTATTCGATAGCGGCACAGATACGCAGTATTTT	CASSVFDSGTDTQYF
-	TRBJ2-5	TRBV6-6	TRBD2	TGTGCCAGCAGTTCCACTAGCGGGGGAGGGACCCAGTACTTC	CASSSTSGGGTQYF
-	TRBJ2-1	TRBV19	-	TGTGCCAGTAGACATTTCGCGAGCAGCTCCTACAATGAGCAGTTCTTC	CASRHFASSSYNEQFF
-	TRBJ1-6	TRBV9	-	TGTGCCAGCAGCCCCGAGACTTCACCCCTCCACTTT	CASSPETSPLHF
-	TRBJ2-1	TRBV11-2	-	TGTGCCAGCGGCAGTAGGCATGAGCAGTTCTTC	CASGSRHEQFF
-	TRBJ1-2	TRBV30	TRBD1	TGTGCCTGGACCCTAGGGTCGGGACAGGGGCACGGCTACACCTTC	CAWTLGSGQGHGYTF
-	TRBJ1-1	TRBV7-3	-	TGTGCCAGCAGCTTATTCTCGAACACTGAAGCTTTCTTT	CASSLFSNTEAFF
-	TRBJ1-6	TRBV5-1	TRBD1	TGCGCCAGCAGCGTGTGGGGACAGAGTAATTCACCCCTCCACTTT	CASSVWGQSNSPLHF